A single T cell receptor (beta chain) is shown here with its context. The antigen it binds to is not known. The sample holds no much larger clone one base away, and base qualities are not on file. The data belong to a study of blood T cell repertoires in COVID-19 (dated by TCRdb to 2019 to 2021). Some background on the complete study: Collaborator samples came from the United States, Italy and Spain and covered acute and convalescent phases of COVID-19. The material from the prospective study consisted of cDNA or gDNA derived from T cells, B-cell-depleted T cells, or PBMCs. The dataset comprised deeply sampled blood TCRbeta repertoires from subjects exposed to, actively infected with, or recovered from COVID-19. The repertoires were released in a freely available public database intended as a resource for research on the immune response to SARS-CoV-2. Samples were obtained from the ongoing ImmuneRACE study (first 160 participants) and from 1,254 subjects provided by 6 global collaborators. A de-identified subject ID, COVID-19 status, age in years and sex were almost always included in the sample metadata. Where HLA class I and class II types were available, the types were taken from metadata supplied by the sample provider, not from assay-based typing.

Its CDR3 holds 14 amino acids, cysteine through phenylalanine. Only the CDR3 region is kept as DNA, spanning 42 bases read in frame from base 1. CDR1 and CDR2, per the germline V gene, are SGHRS and YFSETQ. A distance of 12 bases separates the germline ends of V and J, which lose 0 bases and 5 bases respectively. TCRbeta CDR3 regions were amplified from genomic DNA using the immunoSEQ Assay, a bias-controlled multiplex PCR. The authors' pipeline ran thus. The number of nucleated cells in each sample was estimated from the amplification of reference gene primers within the assay. Sequence reads were collapsed and filtered to measure the absolute abundance of every unique TCRbeta CDR3 rearrangement. For each sample, productive Simpson clonality was calculated by taking the square root of Simpson's diversity index across productive rearrangements. The clones in this table, taken by TCRdb from immuneACCESS, are in-frame only. Not every clone is retained; where verified, under half of the shortfall comes from an unresolved V gene, and the cause of the rest is unknown. V and J calls and clone size are those listed in that table; D and trimming were worked out from the DNA. The sample profile shows around 340,000 clones; about 86% of them were found once. Of the sample, around 3% falls within the top ten clones.

Collaborating institutions collected whole blood in K2EDTA tubes following their own protocols. Collaborator samples were shipped for TCRbeta analysis as frozen whole blood, isolated PBMCs, or DNA extracted from either sample type. Overall study outcomes, separate from this receptor: The quantity of clinical and demographic metadata differed by source and by participant and was supplied without curation.

The chain couples TRBV5-1 to TRBJ2-7, with a tentative D gene TRBD2 over 6 matching bases. The receptor was derived from a man in his thirties or forties with active or convalescent COVID-19. Source material: peripheral blood. Here the CDR3 is given as CASSLVGSLNEQYF. Read as DNA, the sequence is TGCGCCAGCAGCTTGGTCGGGAGCCTAAACGAGCAGTACTTC.